The 20 T cell receptor beta chains listed next were all sequenced from one sample in a study of CD8+CD57+ T cells in acquired aplastic anemia. Both TCR beta VDJ combination and CDR3 sequence profiling were carried out. Genomic DNA was the template for this profiling. Via MiXCR, TCRdb re-called the reads, giving one row per CDR3 protein. Among 160,000 or so distinct CDR3 sequences listed, about 48% were seen once. CD8+CD57+ cell expansion had been shown by flow cytometry in patients chosen for sequencing. Sequencing was performed on sorted CD4+, CD8+, or CD8+CD57+ T cells (not recorded which) from PBMCs. These receptors were collected from a human donor with aplastic anemia.

This clonotype appeared a few times. The chain has TRBV27 and TRBJ2-7; the match to TRBD1 covers 8 bases. Germline V gives CDR1 MNHEY, CDR2 SMNVEV (reference sequence). After removal of 3 bases from V and 6 bases from J, the junction contained 10 bases not matched to a gene. The CDR3 sequence is 15 residues long. The CDR3 coding sequence is TGTGCCAGCAGTTTCCGCCACCGGACAGGGCGCGAGCAGTACTTC. Protein product: CASSFRHRTGREQYF.

V and J are TRBV6-1 and TRBJ2-1; TRBD2 aligns across 8 bases. The ends lost 6 bases at V and 3 bases at J; junction bases unmatched: 4. The CDR3 is made up of 14 amino acids. The germline V gene has CDR1 MNHNS and CDR2 SASEGT. The CDR3 sequence is CASRIAGIYNEQFF. Here the CDR3 DNA reads TGTGCCAGCAGGATAGCGGGGATCTACAATGAGCAGTTCTTC.

The chain combines TRBV20-1 with TRBJ2-1, with D uncertain. The V and J ends lost 4 bases and 8 bases respectively, with 15 bases between them. The CDR3 loop spans 13 amino acids. Germline CDR1 reads DFQATT; CDR2 reads SNEGSKA (reference sequence). The chain's CDR3 is CSAKPVTLDEQFF. CDR3 DNA: TGCAGTGCTAAGCCCGTGACACTGGATGAGCAGTTCTTC.

The genes are TRBV20-1 and TRBJ1-6, with 8 bases matching TRBD1. Germline loops: CDR1 DFQATT, CDR2 SNEGSKA (reference sequence). Trimming took 3 bases from V and 10 from J; bases not matched to a gene: 5. The CDR3 contains 13 residues. The CDR3 here is CSARQDRVSPLHF. The DNA for the CDR3 is TGCAGTGCTAGGCAGGACAGGGTCTCACCCCTCCACTTT.

The rearrangement uses TRBV7-3 and TRBJ2-1, with D hard to call. Germline V gives CDR1 SGHTA, CDR2 FQGTGA. The CDR3 has 12 residues. Trimming removed 7 bases at V and 5 bases at J, with 9 bases between. Written as DNA, the CDR3 is TGTGCCAGCACCCTCCGGCACAATGAGCAGTTCTTC. It specifies CASTLRHNEQFF.

This clonotype was observed at least ten times. The chain links TRBV7-3 to TRBJ2-1, with D possibly matching TRBD2 (6 bases). Germline values: CDR1 SGHTA, CDR2 FQGTGA. The length of the CDR3 is 15 residues. V dropped 2 bases and J dropped 2 bases, with 10 bases sitting between them. CDR3 amino acids: CASSLAGGPYNEQFF. CDR3 nucleotides: TGTGCCAGCAGCTTAGCTGGAGGGCCCTACAATGAGCAGTTCTTC.

This clonotype turned up a few times. The rearrangement links TRBV5-1 to TRBJ2-1, with 10 bases matching TRBD2. V lost 7 bases, J lost 4 bases, and 5 bases stayed unmatched. The CDR3 is 14 amino acids. Germline V CDR1 and CDR2: SGHRS, YFSETQ. The CDR3 is CASSAGGRYNEQFF. Written as DNA, the CDR3 is TGCGCCAGCTCAGCGGGAGGGAGATACAATGAGCAGTTCTTC.

In this sample, this clonotype turned up many times. The rearrangement links TRBV9 to TRBJ2-2, with D possibly being TRBD2 (5 bases). This CDR3 is built from 13 residues. The V gene lost 0 bases and the J gene lost 6 bases, with 6 bases spanning the gap. Germline CDR1 is SGDLS and CDR2 is YYNGEE. The CDR3 DNA sequence: TGTGCCAGCAGCGTAGCGGGGTCCGGGGAGCTGTTTTTT. Translation: CASSVAGSGELFF.

This clonotype was detected many times. Germline and junction disagree at one end, which may indicate a read error. J is TRBJ1-1 and V is TRBV4-2; 8 nucleotides match TRBD1. The CDR3 sequence is 11 residues long. Germline values: CDR1 LGHNA, CDR2 YNFKEQ. The CDR3 DNA sequence: TGTGCCAGCAGCCAAGATCTGGGACAGGTATTT. The encoded protein is CASSQDLGQVF.

The table lists this clonotype with many counts. The chain recombines TRBV14 with TRBJ2-1; 12 bases fit TRBD1. Germline V lookup: CDR1 SGHDN, CDR2 FVKESK. Trimming removed 4 bases from V and 8 bases from J; junction bases left unmatched: 6. The CDR3 contains 15 residues. The CDR3 nucleotides read TGTGCCAGCAGCCCCCGGGACAGGGGGCTCGATGAGCAGTTCTTC. Protein product: CASSPRDRGLDEQFF. The full variable domain, rest sourced from reference TRBV14 and TRBJ2-1, is EAGVTQFPSHSVIEKGQTVTLRCDPISGHDNLYWYRRVMGKEIKFLLHFVKESKQDESGMPNNRFLAERTGGTYSTLKVQPAELEDSGVYFCASSPRDRGLDEQFFGPGTRLTVL.

At least ten counts were recorded for this clonotype. The CDR3 reads CASSLRLAGFGNEQFF. CDR3 nucleotide sequence: TGTGCCAGCAGCCTCAGACTAGCGGGATTCGGCAATGAGCAGTTCTTC. The chain is built from TRBV7-9 and TRBJ2-1; 11 bases are shared with TRBD2. Germline CDR1 and CDR2: SEHNR and FQNEAQ (reference sequence). With 5 bases clipped from V and 6 bases from J, the junction kept 9 bases outside the gene matches. CDR3 size: 16 residues.

This chain connects TRBV10-3 to TRBJ1-5, with D tentatively TRBD1 (5 bases). Trimming shortened V by 8 bases and J by 7 bases, and 15 bases separated the two germline ends. The V gene's germline CDR1 is ENHRY and CDR2 SYGVKD. The CDR3 sequence is 13 residues long. CDR3 nucleotides: TGTGCCATCGGAGAGGGGCTGGGACAGCCCCAGCATTTT. This sequence encodes CAIGEGLGQPQHF.

Remarks on this clonotype: One junction end disagrees with the germline gene, perhaps due to a read error. The gene calls are TRBV5-4 and TRBJ2-5; 9 bases match TRBD2. The CDR3 sequence is 16 residues long. Looked up from germline, CDR1 is SGHNT and CDR2 is YYREEE (reference sequence). CDR3 sequence reads: CTSSSFTSGPQETQYF. CDR3 DNA sequence: TGTACCAGCAGTAGTTTTACTAGCGGGCCGCAAGAGACCCAGTACTTC.

The chain uses TRBV7-9 and TRBJ2-5; TRBD1 or TRBD2 may be the D gene (7 bases each). Trimming removed 7 bases from V and 2 bases from J, with 17 bases in between. The CDR3 spans 15 residues. Germline assignment: CDR1 SEHNR and CDR2 FQNEAQ (reference sequence). The CDR3, as DNA: TGTGCCAGCACCCTCGGTCAGGGGGGGCAAGAGACCCAGTACTTC. Translating gives CASTLGQGGQETQYF.

This chain connects TRBV7-6 to TRBJ2-7; the D is unclear. Trimming shortened V by 5 bases and J by 4 bases, and 9 bases separated the two germline ends. The CDR3 length is 12 residues. The germline gives CDR1 SGHVS, CDR2 FNYEAQ. For the CDR3, the DNA is TGTGCCAGCAGCGGTCAGTCGTACGAGCAGTACTTC. Protein product: CASSGQSYEQYF.

The chain joins TRBV6-1 to TRBJ2-1; 15 nucleotides line up with TRBD2. This CDR3 has 20 residues. In germline, CDR1 is MNHNS, CDR2 SASEGT. After removal of 1 base from V and 0 bases from J, the junction contained 7 bases not matched to a gene. As DNA, the CDR3 is TGTGCCAGCAGTGAAGACTGGACTAGCGGGGGGGCCGGCTCCTACAATGAGCAGTTCTTC. Protein: CASSEDWTSGGAGSYNEQFF.

This chain's CDR3 is CASSIGGGYYQPQHF. In DNA, the CDR3 is TGTGCCAGTAGTATAGGAGGGGGGTATTATCAGCCCCAGCATTTT. The rearrangement uses TRBV19 and TRBJ1-5; perhaps TRBD1 as D (6 bases). There are 15 residues in the CDR3. From germline, CDR1 is LNHDA and CDR2 SQIVND (reference sequence). V lost 1 base and J 5 bases, leaving 12 bases between the germline ends.

This clonotype was picked up one time. The chain carries TRBV10-3 and TRBJ1-1; D is unresolved. The CDR3 extends over 14 amino acids. Trimming cost V 6 bases and J 7 bases, with 18 bases left between them. Germline V gives CDR1 ENHRY, CDR2 SYGVKD. CDR3 nucleotides: TGTGCCATCAGAGAGAATGAGGAGGAGGGTGAAGCTTTCTTT. This translates into CAIRENEEEGEAFF.

In this sample, this clonotype turned up many times. The chain carries TRBV19 and TRBJ1-2; 7 nucleotides line up with TRBD1. V was pared by 6 bases and J by 2 bases, with 3 bases of the junction left unmatched. This CDR3 spans 13 amino acids. CDR1 and CDR2 from the germline V gene are LNHDA and SQIVND (reference sequence). CDR3: CASSSTGNYGYTF. The DNA for the CDR3 is TGTGCCAGTAGCTCGACAGGGAACTATGGCTACACCTTC. The variable domain in full, with the rest retrieved from reference TRBV19 and TRBJ1-2, is DGGITQSPKYLFRKEGQNVTLSCEQNLNHDAMYWYRQDPGQGLRLIYYSQIVNDFQKGDIAEGYSVSREKKESFPLTVTSAQKNPTAFYLCASSSTGNYGYTFGSGTRLTVV.

This clonotype was seen only a few times. The gene calls are TRBV29-1 and TRBJ2-3; 8 bases are a match to TRBD2. The CDR3 spans 16 residues. V was clipped by 1 base and J by 3 bases; unmatched bases: 9. Germline-derived CDR1 and CDR2 are SQVTM and ANQGSEA. CDR3 in amino acids: CSVEVGLAWGTDTQYF. CDR3 nucleotides: TGCAGCGTTGAAGTCGGACTAGCTTGGGGTACAGATACGCAGTATTTT.